The source of this T cell receptor (beta chain) is a study of blood T cell repertoires in COVID-19 (TCRdb year 2020). About the investigation overall: Collaborator samples came from the United States, Italy and Spain and covered acute and convalescent phases of COVID-19. The material from the prospective study consisted of cDNA or gDNA derived from T cells, B-cell-depleted T cells, or PBMCs. Deeply sampled blood TCRbeta repertoires from subjects exposed to, actively infected with, or recovered from COVID-19 were included in the dataset. The repertoires were released in a freely available public database intended as a resource for research on the immune response to SARS-CoV-2. Samples came from the ongoing ImmuneRACE study (first 160 participants) plus 1,254 subjects from 6 global collaborators. A de-identified subject ID, COVID-19 status, age in years and sex were almost always included in the sample metadata. HLA class I and class II types, where available, came from metadata supplied by the sample provider rather than from assay-based typing. Broad study findings and their caveats: How much clinical and demographic metadata was included differed by source and by participant, and the metadata was provided uncurated.

The germline V gene yields MNHEY for CDR1 and SVGAGI for CDR2. The germline V and J ends show losses of 6 bases and 8 bases respectively, and no gene match explains 7 bases of the junction. Reading from cysteine to phenylalanine, the CDR3 counts 14 amino acids. Of all the DNA, just the CDR3 is kept, 42 bases in frame from base 1. The immunoSEQ Assay, a bias-controlled multiplex PCR, was used to amplify TCRbeta CDR3 regions from genomic DNA. The original methods were these. The number of nucleated cells in each sample was estimated from the amplification of reference gene primers within the assay. To quantify the absolute abundance of each unique TCRbeta CDR3 rearrangement, sequence reads were collapsed and filtered. For each sample, productive Simpson clonality was calculated as the square root of Simpson's diversity index across productive rearrangements. Here the immuneACCESS table is served through TCRdb, limited to in-frame sequences with V and J called. Missing clones are a known gap in these copies; in checked studies unresolved V genes cover under half, and the rest lacks a known reason. That table gives V, J and clone size, and the DNA gave D and trimming. This sample is represented by about 88,000 clones; around four fifths of them were singletons. The ten largest account for around 10% of the sample.

Collaborating institutions collected whole blood in K2EDTA tubes following their own protocols. For TCRbeta analysis, collaborators shipped samples as frozen whole blood, isolated PBMCs, or DNA extracted from either of those sample types. This clone was seen a handful of times. Its antigen is still unknown. Per-nucleotide qualities are absent, and no much larger clonotype sits a single base away. The sequence is built from TRBV6-5 and TRBJ1-2, with 12 bases in between that match TRBD1. The TCR sequence derives from a human donor in a cohort sampled during active COVID-19. Sequenced sample: peripheral blood. The CDR3 region: CASSRDRGQGGYTF. The nucleotide sequence reads as follows: TGTGCCAGCAGCCGGGACAGGGGGCAGGGGGGCTACACCTTC.